This T cell receptor beta chain was sequenced during a study of T cell responses to AZD1222 COVID-19 vaccine (dated by TCRdb to the early 2020s). For the study in its entirety: TCR sequencing covered more than 230 trial participants: 200 to 220 given two doses of AZD1222 and around 25 given two doses of MenACWY control vaccine. Enrollment into the trials was organized by age into subgroups of 18-55, 56-69 and 70-plus years, and those subgroups contained about 150, 27 and 61 TCR-sequenced participants, respectively. The investigation overall reported the following: Only five to seven AZD1222 recipients were SARS-CoV-2 seropositive at baseline, limiting conclusions about previously exposed vaccinees. Spike-specific TCR breadth and depth rose significantly after two AZD1222 doses compared with day 0 and with MenACWY recipients. CD4 TCRs associated with the vaccine covered the entire spike protein, and the dominant responses were in regions 160-218 and 743-854. The 56-69-year group was small, and its depth increase did not reach significance, likely because of low power. Reportedly, almost half of the unique spike-specific TCRs recognized epitopes lying outside the regions that are mutated in the B.1.351 and B.1.1.7 variants. No day 14 peak-response samples were available, so repertoires were characterized only after the peak T cell response. Participants were mostly white British, with more females than males. The authors suggested clonal diversity may have been underestimated.

The CDR3 regions of human TCRbeta chains were analyzed by immunosequencing. Per the original workflow: TCRs in the repertoires were matched against a reference library of SARS-CoV-2-specific TCRs that had been generated with the MIRA antigen-specificity platform. Breadth meant the fraction of unique TCRs that were SARS-CoV-2-associated, whereas depth meant the fraction of total T cells that were SARS-CoV-2-associated. Using the MIRA data, every spike-specific TCR was mapped to the spike region that the TCR reacted to and assigned to either a CD4 or a CD8 class. Log10-transformed breadth and depth values were compared by one-way ANOVA with Sidak's multiple comparisons tests. TCRdb holds this immuneACCESS table with in-frame rearrangements only. Some clones are missing; in checked studies, unresolved V genes explain under half, and the rest has no known cause. The V and J calls and clone size come from that table; D and trimming were worked out from the DNA. The sample contains roughly 160,000 clones, around 90% of them found a single time. In total, the top ten clones hold around 1% of the sample.

A word on this clone: Its recognized antigen is unknown. No much larger clone exists at a distance of one base, and base qualities are not known.

According to the germline V gene, CDR1 reads SQVTM and CDR2 reads ANQGSEA. The CDR3 has 13 amino acids, counting the end cysteine and phenylalanine. Only the CDR3 part of the read is kept: 39 bases, read in frame from the first base. Read against the paper, the sample's time point label means: about 28 days (+/-7) after the second vaccine dose. AZD1222 recipients given second doses at about 4 weeks or at about 12 weeks were pooled, since spike-specific TCR depth and breadth were not found to differ between the two schedules. The vaccinee samples were drawn from two UK trials, COV001 and COV002, one of which was a single-blind randomized controlled phase 2/3 trial testing AZD1222 (ChAdOx1 nCoV-19) in healthy adults. For TCRbeta chain sequencing, PBMC samples were collected from trial participants at day 0 and at day 28 after the second dose.

This clonotype originated in an adult who received the AZD1222 COVID-19 vaccine. The source was peripheral blood, collected 28 days after the second AZD1222 dose. Here the chain combines TRBV29-1 and TRBJ1-5, with 9 junctional bases fitting TRBD1. CDR3 reads: CSTRTGEGQPQHF. The nucleotides are TGCAGTACAAGGACAGGGGAGGGTCAGCCCCAGCATTTT.